Included here is one T cell receptor (beta chain) sequence, with context. What it binds is not known. The PCR ran on 60 Vbeta and 13 Jbeta primers. TCRdb keeps only in-frame clones here, not all; method: immunoSEQ multiplex PCR. The sample lists around 130,000 clones, about 81% occurring once. These data belong to a study of cytomegalovirus exposure and HLA in healthy donors. Study-level points and caveats: A later analysis showed HLA-associated TCR beta chains outstripping equally common others in clonal expansion. As immune exposure information, only CMV serostatus was available. There were 150 or so TCR beta chains listed as cytomegalovirus-associated.

The CDR3 spans 13 residues. Trimming cost V 8 bases and J 3 bases; bases outside gene matches: 7. Germline V gene data show CDR1 as MGHDK and CDR2 as SYGVNS. This TCR was recovered from a man aged 35-49 years in good health and CMV-seronegative. What was sequenced was PBMCs. The rearrangement uses TRBV25-1 and TRBJ2-7; 7 bases line up with TRBD2. The CDR3, as DNA: TGTGCCAGCCAACATAGCGGGCTCTACGAGCAGTACTTC. It codes for CASQHSGLYEQYF.